This TCR beta chain was recorded in a study of CD8+CD57+ T cells in acquired aplastic anemia. In patients chosen for sequencing, flow cytometry had shown CD8+CD57+ cell expansion. Every patient presented with severe acquired aplastic anemia. No therapy had been given to the patients at the time of blood sampling. Researchers used genomic DNA as the template to profile TCR beta VDJ and CDR3. Via MiXCR, TCRdb re-called the reads, giving one row per CDR3 protein. The sample holds about 150,000 distinct CDR3 sequences, over 40% seen once. Germline CDR1 is SGHTA and CDR2 is FQGTGA. Trimming removed 5 bases from V and 5 bases from J; junction bases left unmatched: 8. There are 16 residues in the CDR3. Study-wide results and caveats: The same twenty-nine CD8+ CDR3 sequences occurred in patients and in controls.

Ten or more counts support this clonotype. The antigen is unknown. This TCR came from a human donor with aplastic anemia. Sequenced sample: sorted CD4+, CD8+, or CD8+CD57+ T cells (not recorded which) from PBMCs. The rearrangement joins TRBV7-3 to TRBJ2-2; 10 nucleotides agree with TRBD2. CDR3 in DNA: TGTGCCAGCAGCCCGCTAGCGGGAGTAGGGACCGGGGAGCTGTTTTTT. This codes for CASSPLAGVGTGELFF.